These 24 T cell receptor beta chains share one sample of origin, sequenced in a study of radiation and T cells in renal cell carcinoma. Repertoires were generated with immunoSEQ multiplex PCR, while TCRdb's copy carries only in-frame clones and drops some. The sample holds 100,000 to 150,000 clones, 88% seen once. The time point is: blood 2 weeks post-SBRT. The treatment denotes: 15 Gy SBRT to primary tumor, nephrectomy 4 weeks later. The sample in question was blood, obtained from a patient whose treatment included radiotherapy and nephrectomy. The receptors derive from a woman aged 70-85 years with renal cell carcinoma.

V is TRBV7-9 and J is TRBJ1-2; D remains ambiguous. V lost 2 bases, J lost 8 bases, and 6 bases lay in between. Germline CDR1 is SEHNR and CDR2 is FQNEAQ (reference sequence). The CDR3 spans 11 residues. CDR3 bases: TGTGCCAGCAGCTTATCTGAGGGCTACACCTTC. Protein product: CASSLSEGYTF.

The chain joins TRBV5-6 to TRBJ1-2; 8 nucleotides align to TRBD1. The CDR3 is made up of 16 amino acids. Looked up from germline, CDR1 is SGHDT and CDR2 is YYEEEE. Unmatched junction bases numbered 11, after V lost 1 base and J lost 6 bases. Here the CDR3 DNA reads TGTGCCAGCAGCTTGACCAGACAGGGGAATTGGCATGGCTACACCTTC. The encoded protein is CASSLTRQGNWHGYTF.

V is TRBV30 and J is TRBJ2-2; TRBD2 might be the D (5 bases). This CDR3 has 13 residues. V was shortened by 0 bases and J by 6 bases, with 8 bases between the two germline ends. Germline CDR1 reads GTSNPN; CDR2 reads SVGIG (reference sequence). The CDR3 DNA reads TGTGCCTGGAGTGTACGGGATCCCGGGGAGCTGTTTTTT. It encodes CAWSVRDPGELFF.

The V call is TRBV5-1, the J call TRBJ1-1; D remains ambiguous. Germline CDR1 SGHRS, CDR2 YFSETQ. V was trimmed by 0 bases and J by 1 base, leaving 7 bases between them. CDR3 size: 14 residues. Here the CDR3 DNA reads TGCGCCAGCAGCTTGGGGGTAACGAACACTGAAGCTTTCTTT. This codes for CASSLGVTNTEAFF.

This clone appeared a single time. The rearrangement uses TRBV14 and TRBJ1-4; 10 bases map to TRBD1. V lost 2 bases and J lost 5; bases outside the gene matches: 2. Germline V gene data show CDR1 as SGHDN and CDR2 as FVKESK. This CDR3 comprises 15 residues. The CDR3 DNA sequence: TGTGCCAGCAGCCAAACGGGACAGGGGAATGAAAAACTGTTTTTT. This translates into CASSQTGQGNEKLFF.

This chain uses TRBV5-1 with TRBJ2-3, with D hard to call. Germline V lookup: CDR1 SGHRS, CDR2 YFSETQ. The CDR3 totals 15 residues. Trimming took off 0 bases at V and 2 bases at J, with 10 bases between the two ends. The CDR3 bases are TGCGCCAGCAGCTTGGTGGCCACAAACACAGATACGCAGTATTTT. Amino acid sequence: CASSLVATNTDTQYF.

The J gene is TRBJ2-7, the V gene TRBV5-1; D is possibly TRBD2 (6 bases). CDR1 SGHRS and CDR2 YFSETQ come from the germline V gene. This CDR3 is built from 13 residues. Trimming took off 0 bases at V and 5 bases at J, with 9 bases between the two ends. The CDR3 region is CASSLDTGDEQYF. The CDR3 nucleotides are TGCGCCAGCAGCTTGGACACGGGGGACGAGCAGTACTTC.

For this clone: Other nucleotide sequences in the sample specify the same CDR3. The chain couples TRBV2 to TRBJ2-7; D is unresolved. The germline V gene has CDR1 SNHLY and CDR2 FYNNEI. The CDR3 extends over 14 amino acids. Trimming shortened V by 2 bases and J by 2 bases, and 10 bases separated the two germline ends. CDR3 loop: CASSEYGSTYEQYF. CDR3 in DNA: TGTGCCAGCAGTGAATACGGTTCTACCTACGAGCAGTACTTC.

The chain uses TRBV7-2 and TRBJ1-5; D ambiguous. Trimming took 1 base from V and 3 from J, leaving 7 bases between them. CDR3 length equals 14 residues. CDR1 is SGHTA and CDR2 is FQGNSA in the germline V gene. In DNA, the CDR3 is TGTGCCAGCAGCTTAGAACGGGTCAATCAGCCCCAGCATTTT. This encodes CASSLERVNQPQHF.

CDR3 coding DNA: TGTGCCAGCAGTTTAACGCGGGGCTCCACAGATACGCAGTATTTT. This translates into CASSLTRGSTDTQYF. The rearrangement links TRBV27 to TRBJ2-3; the D gene is possibly TRBD2 (6 bases). Germline values: CDR1 MNHEY, CDR2 SMNVEV (reference sequence). The ends were cut back, 2 bases at V and 2 bases at J, with 11 bases in the middle. CDR3 length: 15 amino acids.

The rearrangement joins TRBV2 to TRBJ1-2, with TRBD1 identical over 8 bases. The germline gives CDR1 SNHLY, CDR2 FYNNEI. V gave up 3 bases and J gave up 3 bases; unmatched junction bases: 6. This CDR3 region has 15 residues. The CDR3 DNA reads TGTGCCAGCAGTGATCCGGGACAGGCCGACTATGGCTACACCTTC. Protein product: CASSDPGQADYGYTF.

This clone was detected once. The chain combines TRBV5-1 with TRBJ1-2; perhaps TRBD1 as D (5 bases). V was shortened by 7 bases and J by 8 bases, with 18 bases between the two germline ends. From germline, CDR1 is SGHRS and CDR2 YFSETQ. The CDR3 extends over 13 amino acids. In nucleotides, the CDR3 is TGCGCCAGCGGCCTCAGGGACTCCTGGGGCTACACCTTC. Translating it yields CASGLRDSWGYTF.

This chain connects TRBV5-1 to TRBJ2-2, with 7 positions matching TRBD1. This CDR3 has 15 residues. J was trimmed by 5 bases and V by 2 bases; bases with no gene match: 6. CDR1 is SGHRS, CDR2 YFSETQ, per germline. The CDR3 DNA reads as TGCGCCAGCAGCTTTGGGACAGTGGGTACCGGGGAGCTGTTTTTT. It specifies CASSFGTVGTGELFF.

This clone was seen just once. The V and J genes are TRBV19 and TRBJ2-1, with a possible D match to TRBD2 (5 bases). CDR3 length: 15 amino acids. The germline CDR1 and CDR2 sequences are LNHDA and SQIVND (reference sequence). V was pared by 5 bases and J by 10 bases, with 21 bases between. The CDR3 protein is CASSGQAIRGGEQFF. Written as DNA, the CDR3 is TGTGCCAGTAGTGGGCAGGCGATTAGAGGAGGAGAGCAGTTCTTC.

V usage is TRBV29-1 and J usage is TRBJ2-5; TRBD2 matches at 10 bases. The junction had 10 bases not matched to a gene; V was cut back by 6 bases and J by 0 bases. From germline, CDR1 is SQVTM and CDR2 ANQGSEA. The CDR3 totals 16 residues. The CDR3 is CSVDSGGRGYQETQYF. CDR3 nucleotides: TGCAGCGTGGATAGCGGGGGGAGGGGATACCAAGAGACCCAGTACTTC.

CDR3: CASSLGGQNYEQYF. Here the CDR3 DNA reads TGTGCCAGCAGCTTAGGGGGGCAGAACTACGAGCAGTACTTC. The chain recombines TRBV7-9 with TRBJ2-7; D perhaps matches TRBD1 (6 bases). Germline V CDR1 and CDR2: SEHNR, FQNEAQ (reference sequence). The length of the CDR3 is 14 residues. The ends were cut back, 1 base at V and 3 bases at J, with 10 bases in the middle.

Many counts were recorded for this clone. The V and J genes are TRBV30 and TRBJ2-5; a weak D match, TRBD1 (6 bases). CDR3 size: 14 residues. V dropped 2 bases and J dropped 3 bases, with 13 bases sitting between them. Germline V gene lookup returns CDR1 GTSNPN and CDR2 SVGIG (reference sequence). The CDR3 here is CAWSTRAGEETQYF. CDR3 nucleotides: TGTGCCTGGAGTACGCGGGCAGGGGAAGAGACCCAGTACTTC.

This clone was observed a few times. V usage is TRBV6-5 and J usage is TRBJ1-6; D is perhaps TRBD1 (5 bases). Trimming took 6 bases from V and 10 from J, leaving 10 bases between them. CDR3 length: 12 amino acids. Germline loops: CDR1 MNHEY, CDR2 SVGAGI. CDR3 protein: CASSVGDSPLHF. As DNA, the CDR3 is TGTGCCAGCAGCGTCGGGGACTCACCCCTCCACTTT.

J is TRBJ2-5 and V is TRBV7-9; 7 bases agree with TRBD2. V lost 5 bases and J lost 3; bases outside the gene matches: 18. The CDR3 totals 18 residues. Per the germline V gene, CDR1 is SEHNR and CDR2 is FQNEAQ (reference sequence). Written as DNA, the CDR3 is TGTGCCAGCAGCCGAAAGTGGGAGAGCCCCGGGACTAAAGAGACCCAGTACTTC. Amino acids: CASSRKWESPGTKETQYF. Variable domain in full (rest from reference TRBV7-9 and TRBJ2-5): DTGVSQNPRHKITKRGQNVTFRCDPISEHNRLYWYRQTLGQGPEFLTYFQNEAQLEKSRLLSDRFSAERPKGSFSTLEIQRTEQGDSAMYLCASSRKWESPGTKETQYFGPGTRLLVL.

The chain combines TRBV9 with TRBJ2-1; D unclear. V lost 6 bases and J 0 bases, leaving 13 bases between the germline ends. From germline, CDR1 is SGDLS and CDR2 YYNGEE. The CDR3 runs to 15 residues. The CDR3 here is CASTPSLSSYNEQFF. The CDR3 DNA follows: TGTGCCAGCACCCCGTCGTTAAGCTCCTACAATGAGCAGTTCTTC.

V and J are TRBV10-3 and TRBJ2-7; D is undetermined. V was pared by 5 bases and J by 4 bases, with 6 bases between. Germline-derived CDR1 and CDR2 are ENHRY and SYGVKD. The CDR3 covers 11 residues. CDR3 sequence (DNA): TGTGCCATCAGTCGGCAGTACGAGCAGTACTTC. Its protein is CAISRQYEQYF.

The CDR3 DNA sequence: TGTGCCTGGAGTGGGGGAGGGTGGGCCACCGGGGAGCTGTTTTTT. This gives the protein CAWSGGGWATGELFF. J is TRBJ2-2 and V is TRBV30, with 7 positions matching TRBD2. The CDR3 is 15 residues long. V gave up 1 base and J gave up 4 bases; unmatched junction bases: 6. Germline CDR1 and CDR2: GTSNPN and SVGIG (reference sequence).

This rearrangement joins TRBV5-4 to TRBJ2-1; D might be TRBD2 (6 bases). Trimming removed 3 bases at V and 5 bases at J, with 9 bases between. CDR1 is SGHNT and CDR2 is YYREEE in the germline V gene (reference sequence). CDR3 size: 13 residues. The CDR3 is CASSSTSNNEQFF. Here the CDR3 DNA reads TGTGCCAGCAGCTCTACTAGCAACAATGAGCAGTTCTTC.

The J gene is TRBJ1-4, the V gene TRBV2; D is possibly TRBD1 (5 bases). CDR1 SNHLY and CDR2 FYNNEI come from the germline V gene. This CDR3 contains 16 residues. Trimming stripped 6 bases from V and 5 bases from J, with 19 bases between. CDR3 sequence (DNA): TGTGCCAGCAGGGCGCAGGGTTCTCGGCCAAATGAAAAACTGTTTTTT. Translation: CASRAQGSRPNEKLFF.